This T cell receptor (beta chain) was observed in a study of CD8 T cell repertoires and HIV-1 epitope variants. Study at large: Control wells had CMV/EBV/flu peptides, negative Ebola AY9, or no peptide. Epitopes were three Gag families plus Nef HW9 and YT9. Separate from the cultures, 1M uncultured T cells served as baseline.

Concerning this clone itself: Its antigen is unidentified.

TCRdb's table, derived via immunoSEQ multiplex PCR, lists solely in-frame clones and lacks some. The sample includes 5,000 to 6,500 clones, more than 60% of them seen just once. Broader study findings: About 10 antigen-specific TCR beta clonotypes were found; six seemed cross-reactive to variants.

The sample comprised cultured CD8+ T cells derived from PBMCs. The sequence was obtained from a male donor with HIV.

This chain's CDR3 is CASSQDGLAGNEQFF. The CDR3 DNA follows: TGTGCCAGCAGCCAAGATGGGCTAGCGGGGAATGAGCAGTTCTTC. The chain uses TRBV4-2 and TRBJ2-1, with 9 nucleotides matching TRBD2. This CDR3 is 15 amino acids long. Germline-derived CDR1 and CDR2 are LGHNA and YNFKEQ. Trimming at V came to 0 bases and at J to 7 bases, leaving 4 bases not matched to a gene.